The rows below give T cell receptor beta chains drawn from one sample of a study of T-cell memory formation after mild COVID-19. TCRdb reprocessed the 5' RACE reads via MiXCR and lists one record per CDR3 protein. Altogether approximately 560,000 distinct CDR3 sequences are present, roughly 17% being singletons, with the ten largest covering about 8.1%. The sample was PBMCs or a T cell subset sorted from them (not recorded which). The receptors originated from an adult woman who had mild COVID-19 (a few samples of this study predate the infection). Cell type and time point are not known. Each CDR3 is given with its conserved first and last residue. A D gene is named only where the DNA matches it firmly. Size values are once, few and many counts, or a class for expanded clones, and some rows have none.

v_gene	abundance	d_gene	j_gene	CDR3aa	CDR3nt
TRBV20-1	.	.	TRBJ2-2	CSASWRENTGELFF	TGCAGTGCTAGTTGGCGGGAGAACACCGGGGAGCTGTTTTTT
TRBV15	few	.	TRBJ1-2	CATSRDRLLNYGYTF	TGTGCCACCAGCAGAGACAGGCTCCTCAACTATGGCTACACCTTC
TRBV12-3/TRBV12-4	many	.	TRBJ1-5	CASSSDSNQPQHF	TGTGCCAGCAGTTCCGATAGCAATCAGCCCCAGCATTTT
TRBV20-1	many	TRBD2	TRBJ2-7	CSASGLAGDEQYF	TGCAGTGCTAGCGGACTAGCGGGAGACGAGCAGTACTTC
TRBV14	few	TRBD2	TRBJ2-7	CASSQGLAGEDTYEQYF	TGTGCCAGCAGCCAAGGGCTAGCGGGAGAGGACACCTACGAGCAGTACTTC
TRBV21-1	few	.	TRBJ2-5	CASNEGVAADPETQYF	TGTGCCAGCAACGAAGGGGTGGCAGCTGATCCAGAGACCCAGTACTTC
TRBV19	.	.	TRBJ1-2	CASLDRKYGYTF	TGTGCCAGTCTTGACAGGAAGTATGGCTACACCTTC
TRBV4-1	.	TRBD2	TRBJ2-1	CASSQGYLAGGYVEQFF	TGCGCCAGCAGCCAAGGCTACCTAGCGGGGGGGTACGTTGAGCAGTTCTTC
TRBV4-1	many	TRBD2	TRBJ2-1	CASSQPGEGEQFF	TGCGCCAGCAGCCAACCCGGGGAGGGTGAGCAGTTCTTC
TRBV12-3/TRBV12-4	few	.	TRBJ1-2	CASSSLLGAPGNYGYTF	TGTGCCAGCAGTTCCCTATTAGGAGCCCCCGGGAACTATGGCTACACCTTC
TRBV18	.	.	TRBJ2-5	CASSPAGWAETQYF	TGTGCCAGCTCACCCGCCGGGTGGGCGGAGACCCAGTACTTC
TRBV5-1	.	TRBD1	TRBJ2-5	CASSPQGAMETQYF	TGCGCCAGCAGCCCCCAGGGGGCGATGGAGACCCAGTACTTC
TRBV6-2/TRBV6-3	.	.	TRBJ2-1	CASSYDQEPGQFF	TGTGCCAGCAGTTACGACCAGGAACCTGGGCAGTTCTTC
TRBV6-6	few	TRBD1	TRBJ2-7	CASSTSGTAFYEQYF	TGTGCCAGCAGTACCTCCGGGACAGCTTTCTACGAGCAGTACTTC
TRBV20-1	few	TRBD2	TRBJ2-1	CSANPGTSGRESSYNEQFF	TGCAGTGCTAACCCCGGGACTAGCGGGAGGGAGAGCTCCTACAATGAGCAGTTCTTC
TRBV7-9	.	.	TRBJ2-2	CASSFITTGELFF	TGTGCCAGCAGCTTTATAACAACCGGGGAGCTGTTTTTT
TRBV7-9	many	.	TRBJ2-3	CASSLSTLDHLGQYF	TGTGCCAGCAGCTTAAGTACGCTGGATCACCTTGGGCAGTATTTT
TRBV18	.	.	TRBJ1-4	CASSPALDGGLFF	TGTGCCAGCTCACCGGCGCTGGACGGGGGACTGTTTTTT
TRBV24-1	many	.	TRBJ2-1	CATSEGSDNEQFF	TGTGCCACCAGTGAAGGATCCGACAATGAGCAGTTCTTC
TRBV6-5	few	.	TRBJ2-6	CASSYSGNSGANVLTF	TGTGCCAGCAGTTACTCGGGCAACTCTGGGGCCAACGTCCTGACTTTC
TRBV24-1	many	.	TRBJ1-1	CATSDSAGKNTEAFF	TGTGCCACCAGTGATTCGGCCGGGAAGAACACTGAAGCTTTCTTT
TRBV12-3/TRBV12-4	.	TRBD2	TRBJ2-1	CASSLELAGDLDEQFF	TGTGCCAGCAGTTTAGAACTAGCGGGAGATTTGGATGAGCAGTTCTTC
TRBV27	.	.	TRBJ2-2	CASSTWAGDTGELFF	TGTGCCAGCAGCACATGGGCAGGGGACACCGGGGAGCTGTTTTTT
TRBV6-7	few	TRBD1	TRBJ2-1	CASNRDRGDNEQFF	TGTGCCAGCAACCGGGACAGGGGGGACAATGAGCAGTTCTTC
TRBV5-1	many	TRBD1	TRBJ2-7	CASSLNRGDSYEQYF	TGCGCCAGCAGCTTGAACAGGGGCGATTCCTACGAGCAGTACTTC
TRBV20-1	.	TRBD1	TRBJ2-1	CSARERRDRGYNEQFF	TGCAGTGCTAGAGAGCGCCGGGACAGGGGATACAATGAGCAGTTCTTC
TRBV2	few	TRBD2	TRBJ2-5	CASSSTSVQTQYF	TGTGCCAGCAGCTCTACTAGCGTACAGACCCAGTACTTC
TRBV7-6	.	TRBD1	TRBJ1-6	CASSYDRDVYNSPLHF	TGTGCCAGCAGCTACGACAGGGACGTCTATAATTCACCCCTCCACTTT
TRBV6-5	.	.	TRBJ1-1	CASSYSTAGETEAFF	TGTGCCAGCAGTTACTCGACGGCAGGGGAAACTGAAGCTTTCTTT
TRBV5-1	many	TRBD1	TRBJ2-3	CASSIPGQSTDTQYF	TGCGCCAGCAGCATACCGGGACAGAGCACAGATACGCAGTATTTT
TRBV24-1	few	TRBD1	TRBJ2-5	CATSDYQGAGETQYF	TGTGCCACCAGTGACTACCAGGGGGCGGGAGAGACCCAGTACTTC
TRBV3-1	.	.	TRBJ1-1	CASSQVGGRGEAFF	TGTGCCAGCAGCCAAGTGGGGGGGCGCGGAGAAGCTTTCTTT
TRBV11-3	few	.	TRBJ2-7	CASSLGGGTTYEQYF	TGTGCCAGCAGCTTAGGAGGCGGGACGACCTACGAGCAGTACTTC
TRBV18	few	TRBD1	TRBJ1-1	CASSQQGGNTEAFF	TGTGCCAGCTCCCAGCAGGGGGGGAACACTGAAGCTTTCTTT
TRBV30	few	TRBD1	TRBJ2-7	CAWRPRDRVSYEQYF	TGTGCCTGGAGGCCCCGGGACAGGGTCTCCTACGAGCAGTACTTC
TRBV7-9	.	TRBD1	TRBJ1-2	CASSSQGVNGYTF	TGTGCCAGCAGCTCGCAGGGGGTCAATGGCTACACCTTC
TRBV21-1	.	.	TRBJ2-1	CASSKPSAYNEQFF	TGTGCCAGCAGCAAACCGTCAGCCTACAATGAGCAGTTCTTC
TRBV7-3	.	.	TRBJ2-2	CASSLTGWDGELFF	TGTGCCAGCAGCTTAACGGGTTGGGACGGGGAGCTGTTTTTT
TRBV6-1	few	TRBD1	TRBJ1-2	CASRLTRQGGNYGYTF	TGTGCCAGCAGGCTGACCCGACAGGGGGGGAACTATGGCTACACCTTC
TRBV12-3/TRBV12-4	.	.	TRBJ1-2	CASSLRPGLVYGYTF	TGTGCCAGCAGTTTAAGGCCAGGTCTGGTCTATGGCTACACCTTC
TRBV20-1	few	.	TRBJ2-2	CSAGGPPNTGELFF	TGCAGTGCTGGGGGACCACCGAACACCGGGGAGCTGTTTTTT
TRBV4-2	few	TRBD1	TRBJ1-4	CASRPDRGRSNEKLFF	TGTGCCAGCAGGCCAGACAGGGGGCGTAGTAATGAAAAACTGTTTTTT
TRBV6-5	few	.	TRBJ2-7	CASTLGPYEQYF	TGTGCCAGCACCCTAGGACCTTACGAGCAGTACTTC
TRBV9	.	.	TRBJ1-2	CASSTLEGGYGYTF	TGTGCCAGCAGCACTCTGGAAGGGGGGTATGGCTACACCTTC
TRBV27	few	TRBD1	TRBJ2-5	CASSFEGAETQYF	TGTGCCAGCAGTTTTGAGGGGGCGGAGACCCAGTACTTC